Listed here are 10 T cell receptor beta chains from one sample, sequenced in a study of cytomegalovirus exposure and HLA in healthy donors. Amplification used 60 Vbeta primers and 13 Jbeta primers. Sequencing used immunoSEQ multiplex PCR; TCRdb keeps in-frame clones, though not all of them. Of under 200,000 clones in the sample, about 75% were seen once. The source material was PBMCs. These receptors were obtained from a male donor in good health and CMV-seronegative.

The V gene is TRBV15, the J gene TRBJ2-1; D is unresolved. Looked up from germline, CDR1 is LNHNV and CDR2 is YYDKDF (reference sequence). CDR3 length: 16 residues. V was trimmed by 0 bases and J by 2 bases, leaving 11 bases between them. The CDR3 coding sequence is TGTGCCACCAGCAGAGATGTGACACCTGCCTACAATGAGCAGTTCTTC. This encodes CATSRDVTPAYNEQFF.

This clone occurred a few times. The chain is built from TRBV18 and TRBJ2-7; 8 nucleotides line up with TRBD1. The CDR3 extends over 14 amino acids. Germline V CDR1 and CDR2: KGHSH, LQKENI. V was clipped by 6 bases and J by 7 bases; unmatched bases: 11. The CDR3 region is CASSAETGVWEQYF. The CDR3 DNA reads as TGTGCCAGCTCGGCCGAGACAGGGGTGTGGGAGCAGTACTTC.

This sequence joins TRBV19 and TRBJ1-2; D perhaps matches TRBD1 (5 bases). CDR3 length: 14 amino acids. Germline CDR1 reads LNHDA; CDR2 reads SQIVND (reference sequence). V was trimmed by 5 bases and J by 6 bases, leaving 16 bases between them. Here the CDR3 DNA reads TGTGCCAGTAGTCCCACGGGGGGGGTTCATGGCTACACCTTC. Translating gives CASSPTGGVHGYTF.

This clone was detected once. The chain employs TRBV5-1 and TRBJ2-3; 10 bases are shared with TRBD1. The CDR3 has 19 amino acids. Germline CDR1 SGHRS, CDR2 YFSETQ. V was pared by 0 bases and J by 4 bases, with 14 bases of the junction left unmatched. This chain's CDR3 is CASSLGFGGRTGGSDTQYF. In DNA, the CDR3 is TGCGCCAGCAGCTTGGGATTCGGTGGCAGGACAGGGGGATCAGATACGCAGTATTTT.

The V and J genes are TRBV7-2 and TRBJ2-7; D may be TRBD1 (5 bases). The CDR3 length is 15 residues. The V gene's germline CDR1 is SGHTA and CDR2 FQGNSA. The V and J ends lost 0 bases and 5 bases respectively, with 14 bases between them. DNA for the CDR3: TGTGCCAGCAGCTTAGCGCGGACAAGTATGAACGAGCAGTACTTC. Protein sequence: CASSLARTSMNEQYF. Drawing the rest from reference TRBV7-2 and TRBJ2-7, the complete variable domain is GAGVSQSPSNKVTEKGKDVELRCDPISGHTALYWYRQSLGQGLEFLIYFQGNSAPDKSGLPSDRFSAERTGGSVSTLTIQRTQQEDSAVYLCASSLARTSMNEQYFGPGTRLTVT.

This clone turned up a few times. This rearrangement joins TRBV19 to TRBJ2-1, with D tentatively TRBD2 (5 bases). The CDR3 runs to 14 residues. Trimming shortened V by 7 bases and J by 2 bases, and 12 bases separated the two germline ends. Germline values: CDR1 LNHDA, CDR2 SQIVND (reference sequence). CDR3 protein: CASTVASPYNEQFF. In DNA, the CDR3 is TGTGCCAGTACGGTAGCGTCGCCCTACAATGAGCAGTTCTTC. The full variable domain, completed using reference TRBV19 and TRBJ2-1, is DGGITQSPKYLFRKEGQNVTLSCEQNLNHDAMYWYRQDPGQGLRLIYYSQIVNDFQKGDIAEGYSVSREKKESFPLTVTSAQKNPTAFYLCASTVASPYNEQFFGPGTRLTVL.

The chain uses TRBV28 and TRBJ2-7; 9 bases fit TRBD1. The CDR3 contains 15 residues. J lost 5 bases, V lost 5 bases, and 10 bases had no gene match. CDR1 is MDHEN and CDR2 is SYDVKM in the germline V gene. The CDR3 protein is CASSPPQGALNEQYF. CDR3 DNA sequence: TGTGCCAGCAGTCCCCCACAGGGGGCGCTAAACGAGCAGTACTTC. Filled out from reference TRBV28 and TRBJ2-7, the complete variable domain reads DVKVTQSSRYLVKRTGEKVFLECVQDMDHENMFWYRQDPGLGLRLIYFSYDVKMKEKGDIPEGYSVSREKKERFSLILESASTNQTSMYLCASSPPQGALNEQYFGPGTRLTVT.

The V gene is TRBV28, the J gene TRBJ2-7, with D unresolved. Trimming removed 5 bases at V and 4 bases at J, with 12 bases between. The germline gives CDR1 MDHEN, CDR2 SYDVKM. The CDR3 loop spans 13 amino acids. CDR3 nucleotide sequence: TGTGCCAGCAGTCGCGGTAGTCGGTACGAGCAGTACTTC. The encoded protein is CASSRGSRYEQYF.

This chain links TRBV7-9 with TRBJ1-5; 8 bases match TRBD1. V lost 6 bases to trimming and J lost 5 bases; unmatched junction nucleotides: 3. The CDR3 loop spans 13 amino acids. The germline CDR1 and CDR2 sequences are SEHNR and FQNEAQ (reference sequence). CDR3 protein: CASRDRDDQPQHF. In nucleotides, the CDR3 is TGTGCCAGCAGGGACAGGGACGATCAGCCCCAGCATTTT.

In its sample, this clone was seen once. The chain couples TRBV28 to TRBJ1-2; 7 bases are a match to TRBD1. This CDR3 spans 14 amino acids. V lost 7 bases to trimming and J lost 5 bases; unmatched junction nucleotides: 10. Germline V gene sequence: CDR1 MDHEN, CDR2 SYDVKM. The chain's CDR3 is CASNLPGQTYGYTF. The DNA for the CDR3 is TGTGCCAGCAACCTTCCGGGACAGACTTATGGCTACACCTTC.